This section outlines one TCR beta chain sequence together with its context. Antigen specificity is unknown. The library had UMIs added by 3' ligation of an oligonucleotide to TCR cDNA. This sample was included in a study of naive and memory T cell subsets. Broader study findings: The RNA method is potentially sensitive to activation and differentiation changes.

Four PCR rounds used nested alpha and beta constant region primers plus the SP2 primer. Each CDR3 protein is one row after TCRdb ran MiXCR on the 5' RACE reads. The top ten hold about a tenth of the sample, which has 57,000 or so distinct CDR3 sequences, 7% to 8.5% seen once. The receptor was derived from a male donor in good health.

This CDR3 reads CASSLNVGTSYNEQFF. DNA for the CDR3: TGTGCCAGCAGCTTAAACGTCGGGACTAGCTACAATGAGCAGTTCTTC. This rearrangement joins TRBV11-1 to TRBJ2-1; 8 bases match TRBD2. This CDR3 comprises 16 residues. Germline-derived CDR1 and CDR2 are SGHAT and FQDESV (reference sequence). V trimming: 2 bases; J trimming: 3 bases; junction bases outside the gene matches: 6.